The 19 T cell receptor beta chains below come from one sample, sequenced in a study of T-cell memory formation after mild COVID-19 (TCRdb year 2021). Library preparation used 5' RACE. The run used an Illumina NovaSeq 6000. The public reads were run again by TCRdb, first through fastp at Q25 and then through MiXCR, and only productive beta chains were kept. Each entry is one CDR3 protein sequence, shown with its most common DNA and genes. This sample lists around 83,000 distinct CDR3 sequences; roughly 25% were detected once. The ten largest make up under 50% of the sample. Specimen: PBMCs or a T cell subset sorted from them (not recorded which). These TCRs come from a man aged 18-30 years who had mild COVID-19 (a few samples of this study predate the infection). The sample titles of this study are shuffled in the database, so cell type and time point are left out; the donor was told from shared clones.

The V gene is TRBV27, the J gene TRBJ2-1; D is undetermined. The CDR3 loop spans 15 amino acids. Germline values: CDR1 MNHEY, CDR2 SMNVEV (reference sequence). V gave up 4 bases and J gave up 4 bases, with 14 bases separating them. The CDR3 loop is CASSSYTYDYNEQFF. DNA for the CDR3: TGTGCCAGCAGTTCCTACACCTATGATTACAATGAGCAGTTCTTC.

This clonotype turned up a few times. The chain combines TRBV7-9 with TRBJ2-5; no firm D call. V was clipped by 4 bases and J by 2 bases, with 8 bases between them. CDR1 is SEHNR and CDR2 is FQNEAQ in the germline V gene (reference sequence). The CDR3 contains 13 residues. The CDR3 here is CASSSTLQETQYF. The CDR3 DNA reads TGTGCCAGCAGCTCGACCTTGCAAGAGACCCAGTACTTC.

The V and J genes are TRBV27 and TRBJ2-7; 8 bases map to TRBD2. The CDR3 has 15 residues. Unmatched junction bases numbered 7, after V lost 4 bases and J lost 2 bases. Germline CDR1 reads MNHEY; CDR2 reads SMNVEV (reference sequence). The CDR3 protein is CASSWAGGGPYEQYF. Written as DNA, the CDR3 is TGTGCCAGCAGTTGGGCCGGCGGGGGGCCCTACGAGCAGTACTTC.

The J gene is TRBJ2-7, the V gene TRBV5-6, with 7 bases matching TRBD1. The CDR3 sequence is 14 residues long. The J segment lost 0 bases and the V segment lost 4 bases, leaving 4 bases of the junction unmatched. Germline V gives CDR1 SGHDT, CDR2 YYEEEE. The CDR3 is CASSLGTASYEQYF. CDR3 coding DNA: TGTGCCAGCAGCCTAGGGACAGCCTCCTACGAGCAGTACTTC.

CDR3 region: CSVTSPLRTYTDTQYF. The DNA for the CDR3 is TGCAGCGTAACGTCACCTCTGAGAACCTACACAGATACGCAGTATTTT. V usage is TRBV29-1 and J usage is TRBJ2-3; D is uncertain. Germline loops: CDR1 SQVTM, CDR2 ANQGSEA. There are 16 residues in the CDR3. Trimming cost V 6 bases and J 2 bases, with 21 bases left between them.

About this clonotype itself: It may be a read error: a sequence one base away is much more abundant. The rearrangement joins TRBV7-9 to TRBJ2-3; 8 positions match TRBD1. Per germline, CDR1 SEHNR and CDR2 FQNEAQ (reference sequence). The CDR3 has 15 residues. CDR3 region: CSSSSDRAGTDTQYF. Here the CDR3 DNA reads TGTTCCAGCAGCTCGGACAGGGCTGGCACAGATACGCAGTATTTT.

This chain joins TRBV28 and TRBJ2-3; 10 nucleotides align to TRBD2. The ends lost 2 bases at V and 3 bases at J; junction bases unmatched: 5. CDR1 is MDHEN, CDR2 SYDVKM, per germline. The CDR3 runs to 16 residues. DNA of the CDR3: TGTGCCAGCAGTTTACCTAGCGGGGGAGGGACAGATACGCAGTATTTT. It translates to CASSLPSGGGTDTQYF.

The V call is TRBV7-9, the J call TRBJ1-2; D gene ambiguous. CDR1 is SEHNR and CDR2 is FQNEAQ in the germline V gene (reference sequence). V lost 5 bases, J lost 8 bases, and 18 bases lay in between. The length of the CDR3 is 14 residues. CDR3 nucleotides: TGTGCCAGCAGCGAAGGAGGACGGCAAGTGGGCTACACCTTC. This gives the protein CASSEGGRQVGYTF.

This clonotype was recorded a few times. The rearrangement joins TRBV12-3 or TRBV12-4 to TRBJ2-7, with TRBD2 as a possible D gene (6 bases). The CDR3 contains 12 residues. V lost 8 bases, J lost 2 bases, and 10 bases lay in between. This CDR3 reads CASPGLPYEQYF. The CDR3 DNA is TGTGCCAGCCCGGGACTGCCCTACGAGCAGTACTTC.

This clonotype has only a few counts. The CDR3 protein is CASSLPGQGAYEQYF. The CDR3 DNA follows: TGCGCCAGCAGCTTACCCGGACAGGGGGCCTACGAGCAGTACTTC. The chain links TRBV5-1 to TRBJ2-7, with 10 bases matching TRBD1. This CDR3 region has 15 residues. The J segment lost 2 bases and the V segment lost 2 bases, leaving 4 bases of the junction unmatched. Looked up from germline, CDR1 is SGHRS and CDR2 is YFSETQ.

This clonotype was seen a handful of times. This chain connects TRBV7-6 to TRBJ2-3; 7 bases agree with TRBD1. CDR3 length equals 17 residues. CDR1 and CDR2 (germline): SGHVS, FNYEAQ. Trimming cost V 2 bases and J 4 bases; bases outside gene matches: 12. The CDR3 reads CASSLHSGTADSDTQYF. Written as DNA, the CDR3 is TGTGCCAGCAGCTTACATTCCGGGACAGCCGATTCAGATACGCAGTATTTT.

V and J are TRBV15 and TRBJ2-1; tentative D call: TRBD2 (6 bases). Germline CDR1 reads LNHNV; CDR2 reads YYDKDF (reference sequence). CDR3 length equals 15 residues. V was clipped by 4 bases and J by 0 bases, with 10 bases between them. CDR3 nucleotide sequence: TGTGCCACCAGCACCGGGACTGGCTCCTACAATGAGCAGTTCTTC. Protein: CATSTGTGSYNEQFF.

This clonotype was counted ten times or more. V usage is TRBV6-2 or TRBV6-3 and J usage is TRBJ1-5; D gene uncertain. The CDR3 contains 12 residues. Germline CDR1 reads MNHEY; CDR2 reads SVGEGT. Trimming removed 2 bases at V and 9 bases at J, with 8 bases between. The CDR3 nucleotides are TGTGCCAGCAGTTACGGTCGGCGGCCCCAGCATTTT. This encodes CASSYGRRPQHF.

There are a few counts of this clonotype. CDR3 sequence reads: CASSSGTGANEQFF. The CDR3 DNA reads as TGTGCCAGCAGTTCCGGGACAGGGGCCAATGAGCAGTTCTTC. This chain links TRBV6-5 with TRBJ2-1, with TRBD1 matching 10 bases. The CDR3 runs to 14 residues. The V and J ends lost 4 bases and 6 bases, in that order; junction bases with no gene match: 3. CDR1 and CDR2 from the germline V gene are MNHEY and SVGAGI.

The chain combines TRBV7-9 with TRBJ1-5; D call uncertain. Per germline, CDR1 SEHNR and CDR2 FQNEAQ (reference sequence). V lost 4 bases and J 3 bases, leaving 13 bases between the germline ends. CDR3 length equals 15 residues. CDR3 residues: CASSSPDRPNQPQHF. CDR3 sequence (DNA): TGTGCCAGCAGCTCCCCGGATAGGCCCAATCAGCCCCAGCATTTT.

CDR3 DNA: TGTGCCAGCAGTGAAGAGGGCGGGGGGGCAGATACGCAGTATTTT. It is translated as CASSEEGGGADTQYF. The V and J genes are TRBV6-1 and TRBJ2-3; 9 bases align to TRBD2. The CDR3 sequence is 15 residues long. The V and J ends lost 1 base and 4 bases, in that order; junction bases with no gene match: 3. Germline CDR1 is MNHNS and CDR2 is SASEGT.

The chain employs TRBV5-1 and TRBJ2-7, with D possibly called TRBD1 or TRBD2 (5 bases each). CDR3 length: 14 amino acids. V was pared by 3 bases and J by 2 bases, with 12 bases between. Germline V gene sequence: CDR1 SGHRS, CDR2 YFSETQ. CDR3 DNA: TGCGCCAGCAGCTGGAGGTGGGGGACCTACGAGCAGTACGTC. It codes for CASSWRWGTYEQYV.

This clonotype was counted once. V and J are TRBV14 and TRBJ1-2, with 8 bases matching TRBD1. The CDR3 contains 14 residues. With V trimmed by 4 bases and J by 8 bases, 9 bases remained unmatched. CDR1 and CDR2 from the germline V gene are SGHDN and FVKESK. As DNA, the CDR3 is TGTGCCAGCAGCCTTCTCCAGGACAGGGACGGCTACACCTTC. Its translation: CASSLLQDRDGYTF. The full variable domain, in which reference TRBV14 and TRBJ1-2 provide the parts outside the CDR3, is EAGVTQFPSHSVIEKGQTVTLRCDPISGHDNLYWYRRVMGKEIKFLLHFVKESKQDESGMPNNRFLAERTGGTYSTLKVQPAELEDSGVYFCASSLLQDRDGYTFGSGTRLTVV.

This clonotype was observed a handful of times. The chain combines TRBV9 with TRBJ1-3, with D tentatively TRBD1 (5 bases). Germline V gene sequence: CDR1 SGDLS, CDR2 YYNGEE. Between the trimmed V and J ends, which lost 4 bases and 2 bases, there was a span of 19 bases. The CDR3 is 17 amino acids. This CDR3 is CASSPGTAQPAGNTIYF. In DNA form, the CDR3 reads TGTGCCAGCAGCCCCGGGACGGCTCAGCCGGCTGGAAACACCATATATTTT.